Below are 18 T cell receptor beta chains sequenced from a single sample in a study of regulatory T cells in long-lasting Graves disease. Time point specified: persistent/refractory GD, antithyroid drugs over 5 years with positive TRAb. With RNA extracted from PBMCs as input, the TCR library was made. The authors built TCR beta libraries using iRepertoire HTBI primers and Arm-PCR of CDR3 regions. TCRdb used MiXCR to reprocess the multiplex PCR reads, holding one entry per CDR3 protein. The data hold approximately 500,000 distinct CDR3 sequences, with 20% to 25% observed a single time. Sequencing was performed on peripheral blood mononuclear cells (PBMCs), taken when the disease was refractory, from a patient treated with antithyroid drugs. The receptors were sampled from a female donor with Graves disease.

This clonotype was detected ten times or more. This chain uses TRBV3-1 with TRBJ2-5; 7 bases line up with TRBD1. The CDR3 is 17 residues long. With V trimmed by 0 bases and J by 0 bases, 7 bases remained unmatched. Germline CDR1 and CDR2: LGHDT and YNNKEL (reference sequence). CDR3 nucleotides: TGTGCCAGCAGCCAAGAGGTGAGGGGGCCTTACCAAGAGACCCAGTACTTC. Protein sequence: CASSQEVRGPYQETQYF.

V usage is TRBV2 and J usage is TRBJ1-5, with D tentatively TRBD1 (5 bases). V was shortened by 6 bases and J by 3 bases, with 18 bases between the two germline ends. The germline V gene has CDR1 SNHLY and CDR2 FYNNEI. The length of the CDR3 is 16 residues. This chain's CDR3 is CASSPPGREHNQPQHF. The CDR3 coding sequence is TGTGCCAGCAGCCCCCCTGGCAGGGAACACAATCAGCCCCAGCATTTT.

This clonotype has just a few counts. This chain connects TRBV11-2 to TRBJ2-4; 9 nucleotides align to TRBD1. CDR3 length: 15 residues. The germline CDR1 and CDR2 sequences are SGHAT and FQNNGV. Trimming removed 1 base from V and 13 bases from J; junction bases left unmatched: 11. CDR3 amino acids: CASSLGLGDRVPQYF. CDR3 nucleotide sequence: TGTGCCAGCAGCTTAGGCTTAGGGGACAGGGTCCCCCAGTACTTC. The full variable domain, completed using reference TRBV11-2 and TRBJ2-4, is EAGVAQSPRYKIIEKRQSVAFWCNPISGHATLYWYQQILGQGPKLLIQFQNNGVVDDSQLPKDRFSAERLKGVDSTLKIQPAKLEDSAVYLCASSLGLGDRVPQYFGAGTRLSVL.

This clonotype turned up a few times. The chain combines TRBV5-6 with TRBJ1-5; the D is unclear. The V gene lost 0 bases and the J gene lost 15 bases, with 19 bases spanning the gap. The germline gives CDR1 SGHDT, CDR2 YYEEEE. There are 14 residues in the CDR3. The CDR3 here is CASSLAGSLITPHF. CDR3 in DNA: TGTGCCAGCAGCTTGGCGGGCAGCCTAATCACCCCGCATTTT.

There are a few counts of this clonotype. This chain connects TRBV12-3 or TRBV12-4 to TRBJ2-2, with a possible D match to TRBD2 (7 bases). Trimming removed 5 bases at V and 6 bases at J, with 13 bases between. There are 14 residues in the CDR3. The CDR3 is CASSPQGGAGELFF. CDR3 DNA sequence: TGTGCCAGCAGTCCACAGGGAGGGGCCGGGGAGCTGTTTTTT.

A note on this clonotype: Being one base from a much bigger clone, this may be a read error. The CDR3 ends on some other residue instead of the conserved phenylalanine or tryptophan, so this is likely a read error. The V gene is TRBV12-3 or TRBV12-4, the J gene TRBJ2-7; D gene ambiguous. Trimming took 3 bases from V and 0 from J, leaving 9 bases between them. The CDR3 covers 14 residues. The CDR3 reads CASSFRPISYEQYL. CDR3 in DNA: TGTGCCAGCAGTTTTAGGCCCATCTCCTACGAGCAGTACCTC.

The chain couples TRBV29-1 to TRBJ1-2; D is unresolved. The CDR3 contains 12 residues. Trimming stripped 6 bases from V and 5 bases from J, with 13 bases between. CDR1 and CDR2 (germline): SQVTM, ANQGSEA. CDR3 in DNA: TGCAGCGTAATTCCGGGTACTTATGGCTACACCTTC. Amino acids: CSVIPGTYGYTF.

This clonotype was observed at least ten times. The V and J genes are TRBV3-1 and TRBJ1-2, with a possible D match to TRBD1 (5 bases). The germline gives CDR1 LGHDT, CDR2 YNNKEL (reference sequence). Trimming stripped 0 bases from V and 8 bases from J, with 19 bases between. The CDR3 loop spans 16 amino acids. The CDR3, as DNA: TGTGCCAGCAGCCAAGATCTATGGGGCCCAGTAAACGGCTACACCTTC. Its translation is CASSQDLWGPVNGYTF.

The rearrangement links TRBV13 to TRBJ1-6, with no clear D. V gave up 5 bases and J gave up 7 bases, with 9 bases separating them. This CDR3 has 13 amino acids. CDR1 PRHDT and CDR2 FYEKMQ come from the germline V gene (reference sequence). DNA of the CDR3: TGTGCCAGCAGCGGCCACCGGAATTCACCCCTCCACTTT. This sequence encodes CASSGHRNSPLHF.

This clonotype was seen repeatedly, ten times or more. The rearrangement joins TRBV4-3 to TRBJ2-5; perhaps TRBD2 as D (7 bases). Trimming shortened V by 0 bases and J by 7 bases, and 12 bases separated the two germline ends. The germline V gene encodes CDR1 LGHNA and CDR2 YSLEER. The CDR3 sequence is 14 residues long. CDR3 DNA sequence: TGCGCCAGCAGCCAAGAACTTAGGGGGGGGACCCAGTACTTC. This codes for CASSQELRGGTQYF.

The rearrangement uses TRBV9 and TRBJ1-3; tentative D call: TRBD1 (5 bases). The germline CDR1 and CDR2 sequences are SGDLS and YYNGEE. The ends were cut back, 0 bases at V and 3 bases at J, with 19 bases in the middle. This CDR3 has 18 amino acids. The CDR3 loop is CASSVGGFGTERGNTIYF. The CDR3 DNA reads TGTGCCAGCAGCGTAGGGGGGTTCGGGACGGAGCGTGGAAACACCATATATTTT.

This clonotype turned up a few times. V and J are TRBV30 and TRBJ2-3; D gene unclear. Germline V CDR1 and CDR2: GTSNPN, SVGIG (reference sequence). Trimming stripped 2 bases from V and 7 bases from J, with 7 bases between. The CDR3 runs to 11 residues. This CDR3 is CAWSTVYTQYF. CDR3 in DNA: TGTGCCTGGAGTACCGTATATACGCAGTATTTT. Complete variable domain (other parts from reference TRBV30 and TRBJ2-3): SQTIHQWPATLVQPVGSPLSLECTVEGTSNPNLYWYRQAAGRGLQLLFYSVGIGQISSEVPQNLSASRPQDRQFILSSKKLLLSDSGFYLCAWSTVYTQYFGPGTRLTVL.

This clonotype has just a few counts. The chain links TRBV2 to TRBJ2-5; 11 positions agree with TRBD2. The assigned J gene may be wrong: the sequence end matches TRBJ2-1 better. CDR1 is SNHLY and CDR2 is FYNNEI in the germline V gene. CDR3 length equals 15 residues. This CDR3 reads CASRTGTSGYNEQFF. CDR3 in DNA: TGTGCCAGCCGAACCGGGACTAGCGGATACAATGAGCAGTTCTTC.

This clonotype was seen at least ten times. The chain joins TRBV28 to TRBJ2-6; D gene uncertain. This CDR3 has 16 residues. CDR1 MDHEN and CDR2 SYDVKM come from the germline V gene. The germline V and J ends were trimmed by 5 bases and 0 bases, with 11 bases remaining between them. As DNA, the CDR3 is TGTGCCAGCAGTCCCGACGGATACTCTGGGGCCAACGTCCTGACTTTC. Translated, it gives CASSPDGYSGANVLTF.

Turning to this clonotype: A much larger clone lies one base from this, so it may be a read error. The chain couples TRBV20-1 to TRBJ1-1, with a weak D call TRBD1 (5 bases). Germline assignment: CDR1 DFQATT and CDR2 SNEGSKA (reference sequence). The CDR3 is 11 residues long. The CDR3 DNA follows: TGCAGTCGGGGGGGGAACACTGAAGCTTCCTTT. This translates into CSRGGNTEASF.

This clonotype was counted between two and nine times. The junction shows a germline mismatch at one end, possibly a read error. The chain joins TRBV6-1 to TRBJ2-6, with D uncertain. There are 18 residues in the CDR3. The germline gives CDR1 MNHNS, CDR2 SASEGT. The DNA of the CDR3 is TGTGCCAGCACCCGTGATGGTAGGACCTCCTCTGGTGCCAACGTCCTGACTTTC. Encoded protein: CASTRDGRTSSGANVLTF.

The rearrangement links TRBV20-1 to TRBJ1-5; a weak D match, TRBD1 (5 bases). V lost 0 bases and J lost 2, with 20 bases in between. There are 18 residues in the CDR3. The germline V gene has CDR1 DFQATT and CDR2 SNEGSKA (reference sequence). In nucleotides, the CDR3 is TGCAGTGCTAGAGAACCAGGGATTGTGGGTAGTGGCAATCAGCCCCAGCATTTT. Translated, it gives CSAREPGIVGSGNQPQHF.

As concerns this clonotype: This could be a read error, since a much larger clone is one nucleotide away. The rearrangement links TRBV27 to TRBJ2-5; D may be TRBD1 or TRBD2 (6 bases each). CDR1 and CDR2 (germline): MNHEY, SMNVEV (reference sequence). Deletions cut 11 bases from V and 4 bases from J, with 20 bases between. The CDR3 extends over 14 amino acids. As DNA, the CDR3 is TGTGCCGGCGCAGCCAGGGGAGGACGAGAGACCCAGTACTTC. Protein sequence: CAGAARGGRETQYF.